The 30 T cell receptor beta chains in this list originate from one sample, sequenced in a study of shared clonotypes between healthy human individuals. Measured with immunoSEQ multiplex PCR; TCRdb has only the in-frame clones, and not every one. This sample has approximately 2.5 million clones, with over 85% found just once. Sequencing input: naive CD4+ T cells from PBMCs. Specified subset: CD45RA+ positively selected. The receptors derive from a man younger than 35 in good health. Some clones in this sample may be carry-over from other donors' samples.

The chain employs TRBV28 and TRBJ2-7, with D perhaps TRBD2 (5 bases). Per the germline V gene, CDR1 is MDHEN and CDR2 is SYDVKM. V shed 6 bases and J shed 0 bases, with 21 bases lying between them. The CDR3 consists of 17 residues. This CDR3 is CASRRRFMARPSYEQYF. CDR3 in DNA: TGTGCCAGCAGGAGGAGGTTTATGGCTCGCCCCTCCTACGAGCAGTACTTC. The full variable domain, rest sourced from reference TRBV28 and TRBJ2-7, is DVKVTQSSRYLVKRTGEKVFLECVQDMDHENMFWYRQDPGLGLRLIYFSYDVKMKEKGDIPEGYSVSREKKERFSLILESASTNQTSMYLCASRRRFMARPSYEQYFGPGTRLTVT.

The genes are TRBV19 and TRBJ1-2; D ambiguous. This CDR3 has 14 residues. Between the trimmed V and J ends, which lost 3 bases and 4 bases, there was a span of 12 bases. Germline V CDR1 and CDR2: LNHDA, SQIVND (reference sequence). Here the CDR3 DNA reads TGTGCCAGTAGTATCCCGGGGAGAGGCTATGGCTACACCTTC. Residues: CASSIPGRGYGYTF.

In the case of this clone: Other nucleotide sequences in the sample specify the same CDR3. V and J are TRBV11-2 and TRBJ2-1; 8 nucleotides match TRBD2. V lost 1 base, J lost 4 bases, and 6 bases stayed unmatched. In germline, CDR1 is SGHAT, CDR2 FQNNGV. The CDR3 has 16 residues. The CDR3 coding sequence is TGTGCCAGCAGCTTAGTTGCTAGCGGGTCTTACAATGAGCAGTTCTTC. Translation gives CASSLVASGSYNEQFF.

On this clone: This specimen includes other DNA sequences encoding the same CDR3. The chain employs TRBV7-3 and TRBJ2-3; the match to TRBD2 covers 14 bases. J lost 2 bases, V lost 2 bases, and 3 bases had no gene match. The CDR3 has 17 amino acids. Germline values: CDR1 SGHTA, CDR2 FQGTGA. The CDR3 DNA reads as TGTGCCAGCAGCTTAGGACTAGCGGGAGGCTCCACAGATACGCAGTATTTT. Amino acids: CASSLGLAGGSTDTQYF.

The rearrangement joins TRBV4-2 to TRBJ2-7, with TRBD2 matching over 11 bases. Germline lookup yields CDR1 LGHNA and CDR2 YNFKEQ. V was pared by 1 base and J by 5 bases, with 13 bases of the junction left unmatched. The CDR3 covers 18 residues. The CDR3 is CASSQVGLAGGKGNEQYF. CDR3 nucleotide sequence: TGTGCCAGCAGCCAAGTTGGGCTAGCGGGAGGAAAAGGCAACGAGCAGTACTTC.

This chain joins TRBV19 and TRBJ2-3; D gene unclear. Germline V gives CDR1 LNHDA, CDR2 SQIVND (reference sequence). This CDR3 is built from 13 residues. The V end lost 5 bases, the J end lost 6 bases, and 12 bases lay between the germline ends. The chain's CDR3 is CASSSRVVDTQYF. CDR3 DNA sequence: TGTGCCAGTAGTTCACGGGTTGTGGATACGCAGTATTTT.

The V gene is TRBV14, the J gene TRBJ1-2, with 8 nucleotides matching TRBD1. Trimming at V came to 6 bases and at J to 4 bases, leaving 4 bases not matched to a gene. The CDR3 spans 13 residues. Germline CDR1 is SGHDN and CDR2 is FVKESK. This CDR3 reads CASRVTGGYGYTF. The CDR3 DNA reads TGTGCCAGCAGGGTAACAGGGGGCTATGGCTACACCTTC.

There are a few counts of this clone. The chain recombines TRBV5-1 with TRBJ1-1; the D is unclear. Deletions cut 0 bases from V and 8 bases from J, with 14 bases between. Germline CDR1 is SGHRS and CDR2 is YFSETQ. The CDR3 consists of 14 residues. The CDR3 reads CASSLGSGSQEAFF. CDR3 nucleotides: TGCGCCAGCAGCTTGGGGTCGGGCTCCCAAGAAGCTTTCTTT.

Note on this clone: This sample includes further DNA sequences coding for the same CDR3. Here the CDR3 reads CASSPDGNQPQHF. Here the CDR3 DNA reads TGTGCCAGCTCACCGGACGGGAATCAGCCCCAGCATTTT. The V gene is TRBV18, the J gene TRBJ1-5; D not certain. Per the germline V gene, CDR1 is KGHSH and CDR2 is LQKENI. This CDR3 has 13 residues. Trimming shortened V by 3 bases and J by 4 bases, and 7 bases separated the two germline ends.

The J gene is TRBJ2-7, the V gene TRBV6-5; D gene unclear. This CDR3 contains 15 residues. Germline lookup yields CDR1 MNHEY and CDR2 SVGAGI. Trimming pared 2 bases from V and 7 bases from J, leaving 18 bases between. The CDR3 protein is CASSYVGAIVGEQYF. The CDR3 DNA follows: TGTGCCAGCAGTTACGTCGGAGCGATTGTTGGAGAGCAGTACTTC.

Concerning this clone itself: Other DNA sequences from this sample encode an identical CDR3 as well. The chain carries TRBV6-6 and TRBJ1-1, with D hard to call. Germline CDR1 MNHNY, CDR2 SVGAGI (reference sequence). This CDR3 has 13 residues. Trimming took off 9 bases at V and 1 base at J, with 12 bases between the two ends. The CDR3 sequence: CASKMDGNTEAFF. The DNA of the CDR3 is TGTGCCAGTAAAATGGACGGGAACACTGAAGCTTTCTTT.

This chain connects TRBV15 to TRBJ1-3, with D unresolved. CDR3 length equals 13 residues. V lost 0 bases and J 6 bases, leaving 6 bases between the germline ends. CDR1 and CDR2 (germline): LNHNV, YYDKDF (reference sequence). Written as DNA, the CDR3 is TGTGCCACCAGCAGAGAAACAGCAAACACCATATATTTT. Amino acid sequence: CATSRETANTIYF.

The chain combines TRBV5-1 with TRBJ2-2; 7 bases are a match to TRBD1. The CDR3 contains 15 residues. Trimming took 4 bases from V and 3 from J; bases not matched to a gene: 6. Per the germline V gene, CDR1 is SGHRS and CDR2 is YFSETQ. The DNA for the CDR3 is TGCGCCAGCAGCCTGTTTGACAGGGACACCGGGGAGCTGTTTTTT. Its protein product is CASSLFDRDTGELFF. The variable domain in full, with the rest retrieved from reference TRBV5-1 and TRBJ2-2, is KAGVTQTPRYLIKTRGQQVTLSCSPISGHRSVSWYQQTPGQGLQFLFEYFSETQRNKGNFPGRFSGRQFSNSRSEMNVSTLELGDSALYLCASSLFDRDTGELFFGEGSRLTVL.

The count of this clone is one. The chain recombines TRBV10-2 with TRBJ1-1; unclear D gene. The CDR3 consists of 11 residues. The ends were cut back, 9 bases at V and 0 bases at J, with 5 bases in the middle. Germline assignment: CDR1 WSHSY and CDR2 SAAADI. CDR3 amino acids: CAREVNTEAFF. The CDR3 DNA reads as TGCGCCAGGGAGGTGAACACTGAAGCTTTCTTT.

The chain uses TRBV5-4 and TRBJ1-2; perhaps TRBD1 as D (5 bases). The germline CDR1 and CDR2 sequences are SGHNT and YYREEE (reference sequence). This CDR3 has 11 residues. The V and J ends lost 4 bases and 8 bases respectively, with 9 bases between them. CDR3 region: CASSPGEGYTF. Here the CDR3 DNA reads TGTGCCAGCAGCCCGGGGGAAGGCTACACCTTC.

The rearrangement links TRBV6-5 to TRBJ1-2; 10 bases are a match to TRBD1. The V gene's germline CDR1 is MNHEY and CDR2 SVGAGI. The CDR3 has 15 amino acids. V shed 5 bases and J 3 bases; nucleotides not matched to a gene: 6. The CDR3 DNA follows: TGTGCCAGCAGTCTCCGACAGGGGGCGGACTATGGCTACACCTTC. Translated: CASSLRQGADYGYTF.

To note about this clone: Other nucleotide sequences from this sample produce the same CDR3. The chain is built from TRBV18 and TRBJ1-2; D gene uncertain. Trimming cost V 6 bases and J 0 bases, with 8 bases left between them. CDR3 size: 13 residues. Germline-derived CDR1 and CDR2 are KGHSH and LQKENI. CDR3 protein: CASSPDSNYGYTF. CDR3 DNA sequence: TGTGCCAGCTCGCCCGACTCTAACTATGGCTACACCTTC.

The CDR3 DNA sequence: TGCGCCAGCAGCCAAGGGCAGCCCTCCTACGAGCAGTACTTC. Its protein product is CASSQGQPSYEQYF. The J gene is TRBJ2-7, the V gene TRBV4-1; D is ambiguous. The CDR3 runs 14 residues. Trimming removed 1 base at V and 0 bases at J, with 7 bases between. Germline CDR1 is MGHRA and CDR2 is YSYEKL.

This clone appeared a single time. J is TRBJ2-7 and V is TRBV5-4, with D maybe TRBD2 (5 bases). The CDR3 length is 15 residues. The germline CDR1 and CDR2 sequences are SGHNT and YYREEE (reference sequence). Trimming took 0 bases from V and 1 from J, leaving 11 bases between them. CDR3 DNA sequence: TGTGCCAGCAGCTTGGGGCTAGCTAAATCCTACGAGCAGTACTTC. Its protein is CASSLGLAKSYEQYF.

The chain carries TRBV4-2 and TRBJ2-7; TRBD2 agrees at 9 bases. V was clipped by 4 bases and J by 1 base; unmatched bases: 2. The CDR3 runs 14 residues. The germline V gene has CDR1 LGHNA and CDR2 YNFKEQ. The DNA of the CDR3 is TGTGCCAGCAGCCCCAGCGGGAGGTCCTACGAGCAGTACTTC. Amino acid sequence: CASSPSGRSYEQYF.

The chain recombines TRBV18 with TRBJ1-3; D unclear. The CDR3 spans 18 residues. Germline CDR1 KGHSH, CDR2 LQKENI. V shed 6 bases and J shed 1 base, with 22 bases lying between them. CDR3 nucleotides: TGTGCCAGCTCCCGAAATACGGGATACGTGGAGTCTGGAAACACCATATATTTT. It specifies CASSRNTGYVESGNTIYF.

Of note for this clone: Additional DNA sequences in this sample encode the identical CDR3. The genes are TRBV6-5 and TRBJ2-7; 11 positions match TRBD2. Trimming cost V 6 bases and J 1 base; bases outside gene matches: 5. This CDR3 comprises 15 residues. The germline CDR1 and CDR2 sequences are MNHEY and SVGAGI. CDR3 nucleotide sequence: TGTGCCAGCAGCTTACTAGCGGGGGCTTCCTACGAGCAGTACTTC. This gives the protein CASSLLAGASYEQYF.

Comment on this clone: Other DNA sequences in the same sample also yield this CDR3. DNA for the CDR3: TGTGCCAGCAGCGCTGACAGTAATCAGCCCCAGCATTTT. Amino acid sequence: CASSADSNQPQHF. V and J are TRBV7-9 and TRBJ1-5; D may be TRBD1 (5 bases). The germline V and J ends were trimmed by 5 bases and 4 bases, with 9 bases remaining between them. This CDR3 region has 13 residues. Germline-derived CDR1 and CDR2 are SEHNR and FQNEAQ (reference sequence).

The DNA for the CDR3 is TGTGCCAGCAGTCGGTTAGGGGGTGAAAAACTGTTTTTT. It encodes CASSRLGGEKLFF. This rearrangement joins TRBV7-8 to TRBJ1-4; perhaps TRBD1 as D (6 bases). This CDR3 contains 13 residues. Trimming removed 6 bases at V and 7 bases at J, with 12 bases between. CDR1 SGHVS and CDR2 FQNEAQ come from the germline V gene.

The genes are TRBV19 and TRBJ2-7, with D possibly TRBD1 on 6 matching bases. The V gene lost 2 bases and the J gene lost 4 bases, with 15 bases spanning the gap. The germline V gene encodes CDR1 LNHDA and CDR2 SQIVND (reference sequence). The CDR3 covers 15 residues. The CDR3 sequence: CASSISQGLLYEQYF. The DNA of the CDR3 is TGTGCCAGTAGTATAAGTCAGGGGTTGTTGTACGAGCAGTACTTC.

This chain connects TRBV19 to TRBJ1-2, with a tentative D call TRBD1 (5 bases). Germline CDR1 LNHDA, CDR2 SQIVND (reference sequence). The V and J ends lost 6 bases and 1 base respectively, with 15 bases between them. This CDR3 is 15 amino acids long. The CDR3 region has the DNA TGTGCCAGTAGACCATATGGGGACGGTAACTATGGCTACACCTTC. Amino acids: CASRPYGDGNYGYTF.

The DNA for the CDR3 is TGTGCCAGCAGCCAAGATATCAATGAGCAGTTCTTC. This sequence encodes CASSQDINEQFF. The rearrangement uses TRBV14 and TRBJ2-1, with D unresolved. Trimming pared 0 bases from V and 6 bases from J, leaving 3 bases between. Per the germline V gene, CDR1 is SGHDN and CDR2 is FVKESK. The CDR3 is 12 amino acids.

This chain joins TRBV4-3 and TRBJ2-1; 10 bases are a match to TRBD2. Germline CDR1 reads LGHNA; CDR2 reads YSLEER. The CDR3 covers 15 residues. The V gene end was trimmed by 2 bases and the J gene end by 3 bases; junction bases not matched to a gene: 1. CDR3 in amino acids: CASSQLAGVYNEQFF. CDR3 coding DNA: TGCGCCAGCAGCCAACTAGCGGGAGTCTACAATGAGCAGTTCTTC.

Comments on this clone: The sample carries other DNA sequences with the same CDR3. This chain links TRBV28 with TRBJ2-7; TRBD1 agrees at 8 bases. This CDR3 spans 15 amino acids. The germline V gene encodes CDR1 MDHEN and CDR2 SYDVKM. V trimming: 6 bases; J trimming: 0 bases; junction bases outside the gene matches: 7. In DNA, the CDR3 is TGTGCCAGCAGCTCTCGGACAGGGAGCTCCTACGAGCAGTACTTC. Translated, it gives CASSSRTGSSYEQYF.

The chain carries TRBV6-1 and TRBJ2-5; D remains unclear. V was trimmed by 5 bases and J by 11 bases, leaving 15 bases between them. This CDR3 region has 12 residues. Germline assignment: CDR1 MNHNS and CDR2 SASEGT. This CDR3 is CASSLAPVGQYF. CDR3 nucleotide sequence: TGTGCCAGCAGTCTCGCTCCCGTCGGGCAGTACTTC.